Below, 4 T cell receptor beta chains from the same sample are listed, as sequenced in a study of T cell responses to AZD1222 COVID-19 vaccine. Generated by immunoSEQ multiplex PCR, the TCRdb table keeps only in-frame clones and is missing some. The table lists 86,000 or so clones, roughly nine tenths of them singletons. This material consisted of peripheral blood, taken on day 0 of AZD1222 vaccination. These receptors all come from an adult in good health.

J is TRBJ1-5 and V is TRBV19, with D maybe TRBD1 (5 bases). Germline CDR1 and CDR2: LNHDA and SQIVND (reference sequence). There are 15 residues in the CDR3. Trimming removed 7 bases at V and 2 bases at J, with 15 bases between. For the CDR3, the DNA is TGTGCCAGTACCGTGGGTCGGGGCGGCAATCAGCCCCAGCATTTT. As protein: CASTVGRGGNQPQHF.

The chain joins TRBV7-9 to TRBJ2-3; 8 nucleotides line up with TRBD1. V dropped 5 bases and J dropped 1; count of bases not matched to a gene: 5. The CDR3 consists of 15 residues. Germline V lookup: CDR1 SEHNR, CDR2 FQNEAQ (reference sequence). The chain's CDR3 is CASSLQTGGTDTQYF. The CDR3 DNA reads TGTGCCAGCAGCCTCCAGACAGGGGGCACAGATACGCAGTATTTT.

The rearrangement joins TRBV11-2 to TRBJ2-7; the D is unclear. With 1 base removed from V and 4 bases from J, the gap between germline ends came to 14 bases. The germline V gene encodes CDR1 SGHAT and CDR2 FQNNGV. The CDR3 consists of 15 residues. The CDR3 is CASSLGLSSLYEQYF. CDR3 coding DNA: TGTGCCAGCAGCTTAGGTCTTAGTAGTTTGTACGAGCAGTACTTC.

V gene TRBV9 combines with J gene TRBJ1-2; no definite D call. The CDR3 sequence is 15 residues long. The V end lost 4 bases, the J end lost 2 bases, and 15 bases lay between the germline ends. Germline V gene sequence: CDR1 SGDLS, CDR2 YYNGEE. CDR3 sequence (DNA): TGTGCCAGCAGCCCCGACGCTGGCGGGAACTATGGCTACACCTTC. Translated, it gives CASSPDAGGNYGYTF.